Sequencing of this T cell receptor beta chain was carried out in a study of T cell responses to AZD1222 COVID-19 vaccine. Trimming took off 0 bases at V and 2 bases at J, with 11 bases between the two ends. Looked up from germline, CDR1 is LGHNA and CDR2 is YSLEER. This CDR3 has 16 residues. As for this clone: Antigen specificity is unknown.

Sequencing used immunoSEQ multiplex PCR; TCRdb keeps in-frame clones, though not all of them. The sample holds about 120,000 clones, about 86% seen once. Whole-study findings and limits: As reported, nearly half of all spike-specific TCRs target variant regions that are unmutated. There were mostly white British donors and more females than males, and clonal diversity was possibly underestimated.

The TCR sequence derives from an adult in good health. The sequenced sample was peripheral blood, obtained on day 0 of AZD1222 vaccination. The chain carries TRBV4-3 and TRBJ1-5; a possible D gene is TRBD1 (6 bases). The chain's CDR3 is CASSQDPAGGNQPQHF. The CDR3 DNA reads as TGCGCCAGCAGCCAAGATCCCGCAGGGGGCAATCAGCCCCAGCATTTT.